The source of this T cell receptor beta chain is a study of T cells in localized non-small cell lung cancer. The CDR3 runs to 17 residues. Between the trimmed V and J ends, which lost 0 bases and 0 bases, there was a span of 14 bases. CDR1 and CDR2 from the germline V gene are SGHAT and FQNNGV. In the case of this clone: As yet, its antigen is unknown.

Here immunoSEQ multiplex PCR was the method, and the copy in TCRdb shows in-frame clones only, minus some. The sample consists of roughly 58,000 clones, approximately 80% of them appearing once. Study-level results: It was uninvolved adjacent lung that showed the highest T cell clonality, exceeding tumor. A raised T cell density in blood coincided with lengthier overall survival. The study sequenced only one region of the tumor. As a result, intratumor heterogeneity could not be excluded and remains possible. Adjacent lung had a median around 50 of the 100 largest tumor clones.

Source: PBMCs, taken before any cancer treatment. The receptor comes from a man between 40 and 75 years old with stage II lung adenocarcinoma. V is TRBV11-2 and J is TRBJ1-2, with no clear D. The CDR3 sequence is CASSLDGEQRTNYGYTF. In nucleotides, the CDR3 is TGTGCCAGCAGCTTAGATGGGGAGCAGCGCACTAACTATGGCTACACCTTC.